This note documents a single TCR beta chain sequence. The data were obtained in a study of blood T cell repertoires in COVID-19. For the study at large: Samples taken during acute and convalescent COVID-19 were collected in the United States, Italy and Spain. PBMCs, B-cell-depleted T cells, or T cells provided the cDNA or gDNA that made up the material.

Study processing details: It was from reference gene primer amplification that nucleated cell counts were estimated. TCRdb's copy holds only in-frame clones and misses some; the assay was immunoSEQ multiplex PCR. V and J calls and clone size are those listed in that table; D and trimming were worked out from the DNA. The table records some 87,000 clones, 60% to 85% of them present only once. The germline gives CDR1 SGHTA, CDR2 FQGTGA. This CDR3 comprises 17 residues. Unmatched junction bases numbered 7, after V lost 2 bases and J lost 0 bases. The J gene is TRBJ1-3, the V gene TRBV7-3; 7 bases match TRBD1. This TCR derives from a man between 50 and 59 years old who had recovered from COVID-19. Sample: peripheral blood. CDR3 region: CASSLDEDRISGNTIYF. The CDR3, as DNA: TGTGCCAGCAGCTTAGACGAGGACAGGATCTCTGGAAACACCATATATTTT.